This record covers a single TCR beta chain. These data are taken from a study of blood T cell repertoires in COVID-19. Across the whole study: Sites across the United States, Italy and Spain contributed samples from acute and convalescent COVID-19. The analysed material was cDNA or gDNA that came from T cells, B-cell-depleted T cells, or PBMCs.

Authors' methods: Quantification of nucleated cells was approximated via reference gene primer amplification. The table came from immunoSEQ multiplex PCR; TCRdb's copy has only in-frame clones and leaves some out. That table supplies the V and J calls and clone size; D and trimming were determined from the DNA. The sample holds fewer than 110,000 clones, almost 95% seen once. The CDR3 consists of 15 residues. With V trimmed by 6 bases and J by 7 bases, 12 bases remained unmatched. The germline V gene has CDR1 MNHEY and CDR2 SVGAGI. This TCR derives from a man aged 50-60 years with active COVID-19. Source material: peripheral blood. The chain employs TRBV6-5 and TRBJ1-5; 7 nucleotides match TRBD1. Here the CDR3 DNA reads TGTGCCAGCAGGCGAGGACAGGACCATAGGCAGCCCCAGCATTTT. Translating it yields CASRRGQDHRQPQHF.